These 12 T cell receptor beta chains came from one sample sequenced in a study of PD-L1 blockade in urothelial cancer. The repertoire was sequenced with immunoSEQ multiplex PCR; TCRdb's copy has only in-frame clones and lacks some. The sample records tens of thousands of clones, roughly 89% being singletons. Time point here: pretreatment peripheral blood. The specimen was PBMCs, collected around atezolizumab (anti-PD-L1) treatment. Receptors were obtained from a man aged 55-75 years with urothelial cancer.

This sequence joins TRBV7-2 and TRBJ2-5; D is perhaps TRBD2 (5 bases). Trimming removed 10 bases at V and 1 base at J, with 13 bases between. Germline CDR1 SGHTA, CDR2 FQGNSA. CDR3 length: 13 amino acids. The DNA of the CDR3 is TGTGCCACCCGAAGAGGGATCCAAGAGACCCAGTACTTC. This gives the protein CATRRGIQETQYF.

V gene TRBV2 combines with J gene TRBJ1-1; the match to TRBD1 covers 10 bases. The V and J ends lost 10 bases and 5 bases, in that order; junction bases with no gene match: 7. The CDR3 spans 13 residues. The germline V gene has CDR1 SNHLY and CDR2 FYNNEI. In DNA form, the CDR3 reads TGTGCCACCAGACAGGGGGCAAGGACTGAAGCTTTCTTT. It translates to CATRQGARTEAFF.

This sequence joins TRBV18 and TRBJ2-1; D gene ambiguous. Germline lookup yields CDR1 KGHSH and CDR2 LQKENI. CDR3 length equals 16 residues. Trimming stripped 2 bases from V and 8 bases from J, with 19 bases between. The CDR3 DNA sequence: TGTGCCAGCTCACCAACTGTGAAGCCGCCAACAGATGAGCAGTTCTTC. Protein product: CASSPTVKPPTDEQFF. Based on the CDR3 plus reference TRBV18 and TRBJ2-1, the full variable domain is NAGVMQNPRHLVRRRGQEARLRCSPMKGHSHVYWYRQLPEEGLKFMVYLQKENIIDESGMPKERFSAEFPKEGPSILRIQQVVRGDSAAYFCASSPTVKPPTDEQFFGPGTRLTVL.

CDR3 in amino acids: CASSVTSGRYQETQYF. The CDR3 DNA reads as TGTGCCAGCAGCGTAACTAGCGGGAGGTACCAAGAGACCCAGTACTTC. The chain employs TRBV7-2 and TRBJ2-5; 12 bases are a match to TRBD2. The CDR3 consists of 16 residues. The trim removed 5 bases at V and 0 bases at J, leaving 4 bases unmatched. The V gene's germline CDR1 is SGHTA and CDR2 FQGNSA.

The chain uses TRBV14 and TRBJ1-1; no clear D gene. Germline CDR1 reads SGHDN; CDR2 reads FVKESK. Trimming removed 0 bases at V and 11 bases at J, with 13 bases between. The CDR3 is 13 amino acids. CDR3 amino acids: CASSQDAGPGAFF. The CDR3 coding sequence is TGTGCCAGCAGCCAAGATGCGGGCCCGGGGGCTTTCTTT. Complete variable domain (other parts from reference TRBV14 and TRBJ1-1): EAGVTQFPSHSVIEKGQTVTLRCDPISGHDNLYWYRRVMGKEIKFLLHFVKESKQDESGMPNNRFLAERTGGTYSTLKVQPAELEDSGVYFCASSQDAGPGAFFGQGTRLTVV.

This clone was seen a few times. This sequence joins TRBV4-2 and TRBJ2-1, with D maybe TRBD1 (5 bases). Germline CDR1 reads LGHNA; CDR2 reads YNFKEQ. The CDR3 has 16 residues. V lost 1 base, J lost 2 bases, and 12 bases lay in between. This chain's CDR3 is CASSQGLGATYNEQFF. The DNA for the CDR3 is TGTGCCAGCAGCCAAGGTCTAGGGGCCACCTACAATGAGCAGTTCTTC.

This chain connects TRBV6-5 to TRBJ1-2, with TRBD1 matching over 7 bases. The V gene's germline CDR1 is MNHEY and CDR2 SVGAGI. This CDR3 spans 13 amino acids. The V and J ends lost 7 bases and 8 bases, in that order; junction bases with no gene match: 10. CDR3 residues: CASNNLGQWGYTF. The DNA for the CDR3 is TGTGCCAGCAATAATTTGGGACAGTGGGGCTACACCTTC.

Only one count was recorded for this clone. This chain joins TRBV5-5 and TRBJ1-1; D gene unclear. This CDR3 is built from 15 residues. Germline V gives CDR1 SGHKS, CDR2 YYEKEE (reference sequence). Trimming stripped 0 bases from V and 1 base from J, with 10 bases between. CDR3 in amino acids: CASSLGRVRNTEAFF. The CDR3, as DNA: TGTGCCAGCAGCTTGGGGAGGGTGAGGAACACTGAAGCTTTCTTT.

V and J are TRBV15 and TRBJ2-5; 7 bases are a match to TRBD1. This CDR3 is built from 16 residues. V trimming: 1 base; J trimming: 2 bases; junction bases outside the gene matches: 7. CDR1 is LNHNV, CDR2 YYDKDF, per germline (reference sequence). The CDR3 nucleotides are TGTGCCACCAGCAGAGTTCCTTCACAGGGGCAAGAGACCCAGTACTTC. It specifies CATSRVPSQGQETQYF.

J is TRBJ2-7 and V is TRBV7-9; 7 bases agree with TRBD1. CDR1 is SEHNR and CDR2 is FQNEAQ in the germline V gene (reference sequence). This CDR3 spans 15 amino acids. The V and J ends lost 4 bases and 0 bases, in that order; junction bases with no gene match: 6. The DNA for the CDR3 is TGTGCCAGCAGCTCCCGACAGGGAACCTCCTACGAGCAGTACTTC. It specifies CASSSRQGTSYEQYF.

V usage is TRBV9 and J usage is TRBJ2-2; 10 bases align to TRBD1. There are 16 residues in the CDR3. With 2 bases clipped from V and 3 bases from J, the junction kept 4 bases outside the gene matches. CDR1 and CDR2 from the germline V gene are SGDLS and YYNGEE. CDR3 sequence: CASSVTGGRYTGELFF. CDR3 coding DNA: TGTGCCAGCAGCGTGACAGGGGGCCGGTACACCGGGGAGCTGTTTTTT.

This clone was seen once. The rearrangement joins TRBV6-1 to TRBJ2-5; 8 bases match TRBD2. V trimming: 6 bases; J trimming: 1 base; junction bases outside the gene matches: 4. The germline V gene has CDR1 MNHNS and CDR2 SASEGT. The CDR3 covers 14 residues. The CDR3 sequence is CASSAGTSQETQYF. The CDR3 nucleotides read TGTGCCAGCAGCGCCGGGACTAGCCAAGAGACCCAGTACTTC.